Below, 29 T cell receptor beta chains from the same sample are listed, as sequenced in a study of T cell responses to AZD1222 COVID-19 vaccine. Data came from immunoSEQ multiplex PCR; TCRdb stores just in-frame clones and leaves some out. The table lists some 150,000 clones, roughly 91% of them singletons, with just under 2% in the top ten. Sequencing was performed on peripheral blood, taken 28 days after the second AZD1222 dose. The receptors were gathered from an adult who received the AZD1222 COVID-19 vaccine.

The genes are TRBV11-2 and TRBJ2-7, with D hard to call. Trimming cost V 1 base and J 2 bases, with 12 bases left between them. This CDR3 is 15 amino acids long. Germline V lookup: CDR1 SGHAT, CDR2 FQNNGV. The CDR3 nucleotides are TGTGCCAGCAGCTTAGTGCCCGACGGCGCCTACGAGCAGTACTTC. Amino acid sequence: CASSLVPDGAYEQYF.

The rearrangement uses TRBV3-1 (or the pseudogene TRBV3-2) and TRBJ1-1; D call uncertain. Germline-derived CDR1 and CDR2 are LGHDT and YNNKEL (reference sequence). V was shortened by 3 bases and J by 0 bases, with 8 bases between the two germline ends. This CDR3 has 14 amino acids. The DNA for the CDR3 is TGTGCCAGCAGCCACGGACGCATGAACACTGAAGCTTTCTTT. Its translation: CASSHGRMNTEAFF.

This clone was observed a handful of times. The J gene is TRBJ1-4, the V gene TRBV15; TRBD1 agrees at 8 bases. Trimming removed 4 bases from V and 5 bases from J; junction bases left unmatched: 3. The CDR3 contains 14 residues. The V gene's germline CDR1 is LNHNV and CDR2 YYDKDF (reference sequence). CDR3 in amino acids: CATSNRDRNEKLFF. CDR3 nucleotide sequence: TGTGCCACCAGCAACCGGGACAGGAATGAAAAACTGTTTTTT.

The V and J genes are TRBV4-1 and TRBJ2-4; 7 nucleotides agree with TRBD1. The CDR3 has 16 amino acids. V gave up 4 bases and J gave up 1 base; unmatched junction bases: 7. Germline V lookup: CDR1 MGHRA, CDR2 YSYEKL. Here the CDR3 reads CASSPRGLDAKNIQYF. The DNA for the CDR3 is TGCGCCAGCAGCCCGAGGGGGCTTGATGCCAAAAACATTCAGTACTTC.

The DNA of the CDR3 is TGTGCCAGCTCCGGGAGGCACTCTGGAAACACCATATATTTT. Protein sequence: CASSGRHSGNTIYF. V and J are TRBV19 and TRBJ1-3; D is unclear. The CDR3 runs 14 residues. Trimming took 9 bases from V and 0 from J, leaving 12 bases between them. Germline V gene data show CDR1 as LNHDA and CDR2 as SQIVND (reference sequence).

This clone has just one count. The chain employs TRBV4-1 and TRBJ1-2; TRBD1 is a possible D gene (6 bases). Trimming removed 4 bases at V and 3 bases at J, with 12 bases between. Germline-derived CDR1 and CDR2 are MGHRA and YSYEKL. The CDR3 spans 14 residues. The CDR3 nucleotides are TGCGCCAGCAGCCGGGCTGGGGGCGACTATGGCTACACCTTC. It translates to CASSRAGGDYGYTF.

This clone was seen a single time. V is TRBV5-1 and J is TRBJ1-5; tentative D call: TRBD1 (5 bases). The CDR3 totals 14 residues. Germline values: CDR1 SGHRS, CDR2 YFSETQ. Deletions cut 0 bases from V and 11 bases from J, with 15 bases between. The DNA of the CDR3 is TGCGCCAGCAGCTTGGAGGCCGGCCGAGGGGCCCAGCATTTT. Its protein is CASSLEAGRGAQHF.

The sample holds a few counts of this clone. The chain combines TRBV19 with TRBJ1-3; 7 bases are shared with TRBD1. The trim removed 6 bases at V and 3 bases at J, leaving 2 bases unmatched. The CDR3 contains 13 residues. Germline CDR1 and CDR2: LNHDA and SQIVND (reference sequence). The CDR3 sequence: CASSRGNGNTIYF. CDR3 coding DNA: TGTGCCAGTAGCAGGGGGAATGGAAACACCATATATTTT.

The gene calls are TRBV18 and TRBJ2-7, with 7 positions matching TRBD1. The CDR3 length is 14 residues. J gave up 3 bases and V 3 bases, and 5 bases lay outside the gene matches. Per germline, CDR1 KGHSH and CDR2 LQKENI. The DNA of the CDR3 is TGTGCCAGCTCACCGGTTGGACAGGACTACGAGCAGTACTTC. It translates to CASSPVGQDYEQYF.

The V call is TRBV3-1 (or the pseudogene TRBV3-2), the J call TRBJ1-3; D not certain. Trimming pared 4 bases from V and 0 bases from J, leaving 10 bases between. The CDR3 extends over 15 amino acids. Germline CDR1 is LGHDT and CDR2 is YNNKEL (reference sequence). The CDR3 DNA sequence: TGTGCCAGCAGCCTGACCTTAGTCTCTGGAAACACCATATATTTT. Protein sequence: CASSLTLVSGNTIYF.

This clone was seen only once. The chain has TRBV20-1 and TRBJ1-1; D is unresolved. Trimming stripped 3 bases from V and 1 base from J, with 9 bases between. Germline loops: CDR1 DFQATT, CDR2 SNEGSKA (reference sequence). This CDR3 has 13 residues. CDR3 nucleotide sequence: TGCAGTGCTAGTGGTCCATCGAACACTGAAGCTTTCTTT. Amino acids: CSASGPSNTEAFF.

This CDR3 is CASTGQGNTEAFF. The CDR3 nucleotides read TGTGCCAGCACCGGACAGGGGAACACTGAAGCTTTCTTT. The chain carries TRBV7-9 and TRBJ1-1, with 8 bases fitting TRBD1. From germline, CDR1 is SEHNR and CDR2 FQNEAQ (reference sequence). V gave up 7 bases and J gave up 1 base; unmatched junction bases: 2. The CDR3 runs 13 residues.

The genes are TRBV7-8 and TRBJ2-7; the match to TRBD1 covers 11 bases. Germline V lookup: CDR1 SGHVS, CDR2 FQNEAQ. The V segment lost 0 bases and the J segment 6 bases; nucleotides outside the gene matches: 7. The CDR3 is made up of 16 amino acids. The chain's CDR3 is CASSLARTGGRGEQYF. CDR3 nucleotide sequence: TGTGCCAGCAGCTTAGCCCGGACAGGGGGCCGGGGCGAGCAGTACTTC.

In DNA form, the CDR3 reads TGTGCCAGCAGTTTGACTTCTTCCACAGATACGCAGTATTTT. Its protein product is CASSLTSSTDTQYF. The chain carries TRBV7-9 and TRBJ2-3; D is undetermined. CDR1 and CDR2 (germline): SEHNR, FQNEAQ (reference sequence). Between the trimmed V and J ends, which lost 6 bases and 2 bases, there was a span of 12 bases. The CDR3 is made up of 14 amino acids.

CDR3 nucleotides: TGTGCCACCCGGCCCCGTATGAACACTGAAGCTTTCTTT. Protein sequence: CATRPRMNTEAFF. The rearrangement uses TRBV9 and TRBJ1-1; no reliable D call. V lost 9 bases and J lost 0, with 12 bases in between. CDR1 is SGDLS, CDR2 YYNGEE, per germline. There are 13 residues in the CDR3.

J is TRBJ2-3 and V is TRBV2, with 11 bases identical to TRBD2. This CDR3 is built from 15 residues. Germline values: CDR1 SNHLY, CDR2 FYNNEI. J lost 6 bases, V lost 6 bases, and 8 bases had no gene match. CDR3 protein: CASRPTSGSGDTQYF. The CDR3, as DNA: TGTGCCAGCAGACCCACTAGCGGGAGTGGCGATACGCAGTATTTT.

The chain couples TRBV30 to TRBJ2-3; 7 bases are shared with TRBD1. Germline CDR1 and CDR2: GTSNPN and SVGIG (reference sequence). This CDR3 has 14 amino acids. After removal of 4 bases from V and 2 bases from J, the junction contained 6 bases not matched to a gene. CDR3 nucleotide sequence: TGTGCCTGGACTAGGGGGCGCCACACAGATACGCAGTATTTT. Protein sequence: CAWTRGRHTDTQYF. The full variable domain, rest sourced from reference TRBV30 and TRBJ2-3, is SQTIHQWPATLVQPVGSPLSLECTVEGTSNPNLYWYRQAAGRGLQLLFYSVGIGQISSEVPQNLSASRPQDRQFILSSKKLLLSDSGFYLCAWTRGRHTDTQYFGPGTRLTVL.

The J gene is TRBJ1-3, the V gene TRBV5-1; D uncertain. The CDR3 length is 13 residues. Per germline, CDR1 SGHRS and CDR2 YFSETQ. Deletions cut 4 bases from V and 0 bases from J, with 5 bases between. In DNA, the CDR3 is TGCGCCAGCAGCCAAGGCTCTGGAAACACCATATATTTT. Protein sequence: CASSQGSGNTIYF.

This chain connects TRBV5-6 to TRBJ2-2, with D perhaps being TRBD1 or TRBD2 (5 bases each). The CDR3 is 15 amino acids. The germline V gene has CDR1 SGHDT and CDR2 YYEEEE. V dropped 3 bases and J dropped 6 bases, with 15 bases sitting between them. Here the CDR3 DNA reads TGTGCCAGCAGCTGGCTCGGGACGTTAGCCGGGGAGCTGTTTTTT. Translated, it gives CASSWLGTLAGELFF. Filled out from reference TRBV5-6 and TRBJ2-2, the complete variable domain reads DAGVTQSPTHLIKTRGQQVTLRCSPKSGHDTVSWYQQALGQGPQFIFQYYEEEERQRGNFPDRFSGHQFPNYSSELNVNALLLGDSALYLCASSWLGTLAGELFFGEGSRLTVL.

This clone was observed a few times. This rearrangement joins TRBV21-1 to TRBJ2-2; the table's D call TRBD2 went unverified against the DNA. TRBV21-1 has pseudogene status. This CDR3 comprises 21 residues. The CDR3 protein is CASSKSPARRRLAGDGGELFF. CDR3 coding DNA: TGTGCCAGCAGCAAATCCCCCGCCCGGCGGCGTCTAGCGGGAGACGGTGGGGAGCTGTTTTTT.

The rearrangement joins TRBV7-8 to TRBJ2-5, with D maybe TRBD2 (6 bases). The CDR3 totals 13 residues. The germline gives CDR1 SGHVS, CDR2 FQNEAQ. Trimming pared 5 bases from V and 7 bases from J, leaving 14 bases between. The CDR3 DNA reads as TGTGCCAGCAGCCAAGGCGGGGCCGGGACCCAGTACTTC. This translates into CASSQGGAGTQYF.

This clone appeared a single time. The CDR3 sequence is CASSVEGQGYTEAFF. The CDR3 DNA follows: TGTGCCAGCAGCGTGGAGGGACAGGGATACACTGAAGCTTTCTTT. The rearrangement links TRBV9 to TRBJ1-1; 9 bases fit TRBD1. The CDR3 has 15 residues. Germline trimming cut 2 bases from V and 3 bases from J; bases unmatched to any gene: 5. Germline CDR1 and CDR2: SGDLS and YYNGEE.

This chain links TRBV5-4 with TRBJ2-1; tentatively, D is TRBD2 (6 bases). V gave up 0 bases and J gave up 5 bases, with 6 bases separating them. CDR3 size: 13 residues. Germline V lookup: CDR1 SGHNT, CDR2 YYREEE (reference sequence). The CDR3 region is CASSLAGDNEQFF. DNA for the CDR3: TGTGCCAGCAGCTTGGCGGGGGACAATGAGCAGTTCTTC.

This chain uses TRBV7-9 with TRBJ2-7; tentative D call: TRBD1 (6 bases). V dropped 5 bases and J dropped 2 bases, with 16 bases sitting between them. CDR3 size: 15 residues. The V gene's germline CDR1 is SEHNR and CDR2 FQNEAQ (reference sequence). The CDR3, as DNA: TGTGCCAGCAGCCCTGAACAGGGATACCCCTACGAGCAGTACTTC. Amino acid sequence: CASSPEQGYPYEQYF.

This chain uses TRBV19 with TRBJ2-7, with 10 bases that match TRBD2. Per germline, CDR1 LNHDA and CDR2 SQIVND (reference sequence). This CDR3 has 15 amino acids. Germline trimming cut 8 bases from V and 5 bases from J; bases unmatched to any gene: 12. CDR3 region: CASAPGGLATDEQYF. The CDR3 nucleotides are TGTGCCAGTGCCCCTGGGGGACTAGCGACCGACGAGCAGTACTTC.

This rearrangement joins TRBV6-1 to TRBJ2-1; D may be TRBD1 or TRBD2 (5 bases each). Germline V lookup: CDR1 MNHNS, CDR2 SASEGT. This CDR3 has 15 amino acids. With 2 bases removed from V and 7 bases from J, the gap between germline ends came to 15 bases. The CDR3 here is CASSEFGTRYNEQFF. CDR3 in DNA: TGTGCCAGCAGTGAATTCGGGACCAGGTATAATGAGCAGTTCTTC.

J is TRBJ1-2 and V is TRBV5-5; TRBD1 matches at 8 bases. Unmatched junction bases numbered 7, after V lost 3 bases and J lost 6 bases. The CDR3 runs 14 residues. Germline values: CDR1 SGHKS, CDR2 YYEKEE (reference sequence). The CDR3 sequence: CASSSGDRGNGYTF. DNA for the CDR3: TGTGCCAGCAGCTCCGGCGACAGGGGCAATGGCTACACCTTC.

CDR3 nucleotide sequence: TGCAGCGTTGGAATGAACACAGATACGCAGTATTTT. As protein: CSVGMNTDTQYF. The chain employs TRBV29-1 and TRBJ2-3; D gene ambiguous. The CDR3 has 12 amino acids. Germline-derived CDR1 and CDR2 are SQVTM and ANQGSEA. V was clipped by 4 bases and J by 2 bases, with 7 bases between them.

The V call is TRBV3-1 (or the pseudogene TRBV3-2), the J call TRBJ2-5; D may be TRBD2 (6 bases). CDR1 is LGHDT, CDR2 YNNKEL, per germline (reference sequence). Trimming took off 4 bases at V and 3 bases at J, with 6 bases between the two ends. The CDR3 sequence is 12 residues long. The CDR3 sequence: CASSREEETQYF. The CDR3 DNA reads TGTGCCAGCAGCCGGGAGGAAGAGACCCAGTACTTC.